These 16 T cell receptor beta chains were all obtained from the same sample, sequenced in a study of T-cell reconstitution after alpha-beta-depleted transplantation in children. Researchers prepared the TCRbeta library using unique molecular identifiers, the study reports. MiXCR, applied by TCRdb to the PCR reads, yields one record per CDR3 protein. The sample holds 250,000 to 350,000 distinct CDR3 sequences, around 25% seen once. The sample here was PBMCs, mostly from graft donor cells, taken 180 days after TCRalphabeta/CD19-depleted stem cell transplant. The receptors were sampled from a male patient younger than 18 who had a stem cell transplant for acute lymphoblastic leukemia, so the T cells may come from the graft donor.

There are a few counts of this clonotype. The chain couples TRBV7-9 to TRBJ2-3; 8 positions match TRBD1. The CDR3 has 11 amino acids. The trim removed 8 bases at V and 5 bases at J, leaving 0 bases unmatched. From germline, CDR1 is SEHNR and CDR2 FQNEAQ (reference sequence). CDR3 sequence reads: CASGQGDTQYF. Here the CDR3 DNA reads TGTGCCAGCGGACAGGGAGATACGCAGTATTTT.

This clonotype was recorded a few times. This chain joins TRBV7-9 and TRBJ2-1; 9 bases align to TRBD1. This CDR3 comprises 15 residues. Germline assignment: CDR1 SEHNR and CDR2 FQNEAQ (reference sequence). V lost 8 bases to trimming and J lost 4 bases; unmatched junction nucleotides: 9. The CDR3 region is CASLTSGTGYNEQFF. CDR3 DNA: TGTGCCAGCCTCACTTCCGGGACAGGGTACAATGAGCAGTTCTTC.

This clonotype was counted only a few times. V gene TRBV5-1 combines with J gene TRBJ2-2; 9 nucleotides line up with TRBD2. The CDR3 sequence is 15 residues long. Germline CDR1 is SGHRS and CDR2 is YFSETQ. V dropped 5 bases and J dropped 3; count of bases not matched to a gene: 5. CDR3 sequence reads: CASSRLAEDTGELFF. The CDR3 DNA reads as TGCGCCAGCAGTCGACTAGCGGAAGACACCGGGGAGCTGTTTTTT.

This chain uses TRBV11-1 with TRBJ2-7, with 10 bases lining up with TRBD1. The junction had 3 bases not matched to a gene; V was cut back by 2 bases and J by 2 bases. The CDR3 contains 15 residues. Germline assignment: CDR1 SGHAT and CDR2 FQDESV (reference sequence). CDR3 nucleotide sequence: TGTGCCAGCAGCTTATGGGGACAGGGGACCTACGAGCAGTACTTC. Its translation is CASSLWGQGTYEQYF.

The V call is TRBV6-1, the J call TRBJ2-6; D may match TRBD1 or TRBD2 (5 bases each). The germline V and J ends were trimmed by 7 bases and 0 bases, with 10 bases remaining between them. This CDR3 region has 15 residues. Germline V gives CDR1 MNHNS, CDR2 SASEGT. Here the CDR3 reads CASTGTDSGANVLTF. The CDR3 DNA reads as TGTGCCAGCACCGGGACGGACTCTGGGGCCAACGTCCTGACTTTC.

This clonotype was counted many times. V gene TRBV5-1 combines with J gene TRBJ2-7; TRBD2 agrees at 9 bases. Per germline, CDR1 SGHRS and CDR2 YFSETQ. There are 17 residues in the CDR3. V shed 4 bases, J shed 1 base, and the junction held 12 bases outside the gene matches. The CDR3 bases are TGCGCCAGCAGCCCCTCTTTTACTAGCGGGTCATCCTACGAGCAGTACTTC. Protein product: CASSPSFTSGSSYEQYF.

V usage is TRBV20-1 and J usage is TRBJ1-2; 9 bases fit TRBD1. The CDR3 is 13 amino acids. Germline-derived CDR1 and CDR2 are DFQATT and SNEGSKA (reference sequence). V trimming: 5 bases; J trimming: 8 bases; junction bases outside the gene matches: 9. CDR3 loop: CSAPDRGTGGYTF. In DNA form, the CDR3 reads TGCAGTGCTCCGGACAGGGGAACAGGGGGCTACACCTTC.

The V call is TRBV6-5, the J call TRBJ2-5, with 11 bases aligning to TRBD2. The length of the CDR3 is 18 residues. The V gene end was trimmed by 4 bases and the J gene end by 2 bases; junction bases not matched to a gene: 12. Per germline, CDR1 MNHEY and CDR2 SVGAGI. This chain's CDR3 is CASSSGLAGGPPQETQYF. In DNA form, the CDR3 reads TGTGCCAGCAGTTCCGGGCTAGCGGGAGGTCCACCTCAAGAGACCCAGTACTTC.

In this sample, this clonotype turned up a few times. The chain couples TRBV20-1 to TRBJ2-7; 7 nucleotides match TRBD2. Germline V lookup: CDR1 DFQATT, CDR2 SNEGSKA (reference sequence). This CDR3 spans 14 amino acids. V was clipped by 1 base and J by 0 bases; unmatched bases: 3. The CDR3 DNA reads TGCAGTGCTAGAGCGGGCGGGAGCTCCTACGAGCAGTACTTC. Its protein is CSARAGGSSYEQYF.

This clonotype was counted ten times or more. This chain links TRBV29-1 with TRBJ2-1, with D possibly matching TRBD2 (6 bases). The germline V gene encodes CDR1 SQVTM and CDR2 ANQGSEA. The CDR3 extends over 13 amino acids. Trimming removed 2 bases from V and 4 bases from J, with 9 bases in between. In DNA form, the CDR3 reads TGCAGCGTTGAACCGGGAGTTTACAATGAGCAGTTCTTC. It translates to CSVEPGVYNEQFF.

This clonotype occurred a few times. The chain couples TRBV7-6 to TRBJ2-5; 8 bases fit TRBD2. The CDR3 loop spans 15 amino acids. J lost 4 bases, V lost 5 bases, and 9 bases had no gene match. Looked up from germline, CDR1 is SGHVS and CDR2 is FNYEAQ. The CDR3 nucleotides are TGTGCCAGCAGCGCCCGAGATGCGGGGGGAGAGACCCAGTACTTC. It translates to CASSARDAGGETQYF.

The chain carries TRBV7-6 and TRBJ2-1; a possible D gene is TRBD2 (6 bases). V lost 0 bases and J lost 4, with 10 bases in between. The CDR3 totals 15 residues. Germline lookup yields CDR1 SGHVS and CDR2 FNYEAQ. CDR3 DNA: TGTGCCAGCAGCTTAGCCGGGACTTTATACAATGAGCAGTTCTTC. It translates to CASSLAGTLYNEQFF.

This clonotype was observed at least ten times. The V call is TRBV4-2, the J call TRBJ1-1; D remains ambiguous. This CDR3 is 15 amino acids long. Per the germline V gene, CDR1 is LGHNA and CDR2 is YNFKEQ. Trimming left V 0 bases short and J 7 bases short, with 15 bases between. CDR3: CASSQDSRVTREAFF. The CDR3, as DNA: TGTGCCAGCAGCCAAGATTCAAGGGTCACACGTGAAGCTTTCTTT.

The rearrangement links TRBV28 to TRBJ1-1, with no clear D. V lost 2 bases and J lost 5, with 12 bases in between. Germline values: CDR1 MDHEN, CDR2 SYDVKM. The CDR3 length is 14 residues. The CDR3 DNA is TGTGCCAGCAGTTTAAGTCAATCTGTGACTGAAGCTTTCTTT. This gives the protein CASSLSQSVTEAFF.

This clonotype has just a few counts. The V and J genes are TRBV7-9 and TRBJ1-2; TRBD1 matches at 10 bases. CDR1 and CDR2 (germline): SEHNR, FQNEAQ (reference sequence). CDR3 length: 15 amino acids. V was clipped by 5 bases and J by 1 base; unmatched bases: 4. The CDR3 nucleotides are TGTGCCAGCAGCAGGACAGGGGGTGATAACTATGGCTACACCTTC. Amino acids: CASSRTGGDNYGYTF. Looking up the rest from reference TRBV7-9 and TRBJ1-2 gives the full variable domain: DTGVSQNPRHKITKRGQNVTFRCDPISEHNRLYWYRQTLGQGPEFLTYFQNEAQLEKSRLLSDRFSAERPKGSFSTLEIQRTEQGDSAMYLCASSRTGGDNYGYTFGSGTRLTVV.

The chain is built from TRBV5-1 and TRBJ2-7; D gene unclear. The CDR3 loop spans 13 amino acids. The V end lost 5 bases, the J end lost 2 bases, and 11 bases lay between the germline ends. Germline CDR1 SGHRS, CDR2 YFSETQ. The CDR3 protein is CASRFSDTYEQYF. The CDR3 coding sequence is TGCGCCAGCAGGTTTTCGGATACCTACGAGCAGTACTTC.